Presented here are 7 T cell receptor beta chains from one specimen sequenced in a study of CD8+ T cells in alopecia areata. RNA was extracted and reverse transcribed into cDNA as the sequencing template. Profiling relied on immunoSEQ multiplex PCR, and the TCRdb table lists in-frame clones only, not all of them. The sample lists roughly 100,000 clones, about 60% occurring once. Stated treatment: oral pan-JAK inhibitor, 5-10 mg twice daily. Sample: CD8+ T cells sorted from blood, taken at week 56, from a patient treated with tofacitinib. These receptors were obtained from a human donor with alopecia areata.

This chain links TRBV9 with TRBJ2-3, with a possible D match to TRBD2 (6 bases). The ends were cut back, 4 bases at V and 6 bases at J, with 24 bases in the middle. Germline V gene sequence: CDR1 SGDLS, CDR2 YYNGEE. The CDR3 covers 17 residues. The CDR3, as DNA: TGTGCCAGCAGCCCCAAAAAAGTATCTAGCGTCCCCGATACGCAGTATTTT. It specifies CASSPKKVSSVPDTQYF.

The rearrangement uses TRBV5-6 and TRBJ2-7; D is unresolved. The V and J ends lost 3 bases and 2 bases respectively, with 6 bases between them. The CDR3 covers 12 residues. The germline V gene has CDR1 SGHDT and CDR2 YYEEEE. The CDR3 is CASSSLTYEQYF. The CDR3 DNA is TGTGCCAGCAGCTCCCTAACCTACGAGCAGTACTTC.

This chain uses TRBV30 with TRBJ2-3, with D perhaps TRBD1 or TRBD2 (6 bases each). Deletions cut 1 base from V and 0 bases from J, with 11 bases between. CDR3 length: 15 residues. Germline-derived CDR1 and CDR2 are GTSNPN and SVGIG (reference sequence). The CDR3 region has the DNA TGTGCCTGGAGTGACACGGGGGCGAGCACAGATACGCAGTATTTT. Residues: CAWSDTGASTDTQYF.

CDR3: CSAWDRDGYTF. In nucleotides, the CDR3 is TGCAGTGCTTGGGACAGGGACGGCTACACCTTC. This chain links TRBV20-1 with TRBJ1-2, with 9 bases that match TRBD1. Germline loops: CDR1 DFQATT, CDR2 SNEGSKA (reference sequence). With 5 bases clipped from V and 8 bases from J, the junction kept 3 bases outside the gene matches. This CDR3 contains 11 residues.

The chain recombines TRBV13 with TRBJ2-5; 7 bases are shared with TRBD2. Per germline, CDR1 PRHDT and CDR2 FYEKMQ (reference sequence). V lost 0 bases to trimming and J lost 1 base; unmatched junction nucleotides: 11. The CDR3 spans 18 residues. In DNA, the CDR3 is TGTGCCAGCAGCTTAGGCATTGAATCTCGCGGGGGCCAAGAGACCCAGTACTTC. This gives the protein CASSLGIESRGGQETQYF.

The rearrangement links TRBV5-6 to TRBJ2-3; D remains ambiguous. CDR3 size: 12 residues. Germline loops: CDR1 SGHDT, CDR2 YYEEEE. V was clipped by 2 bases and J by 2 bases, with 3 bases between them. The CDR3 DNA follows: TGTGCCAGCAGCTTCTCCACAGATACGCAGTATTTT. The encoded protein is CASSFSTDTQYF. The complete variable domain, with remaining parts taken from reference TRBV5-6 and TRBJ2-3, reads DAGVTQSPTHLIKTRGQQVTLRCSPKSGHDTVSWYQQALGQGPQFIFQYYEEEERQRGNFPDRFSGHQFPNYSSELNVNALLLGDSALYLCASSFSTDTQYFGPGTRLTVL.

The CDR3 is CASSTGTNEQFF. DNA for the CDR3: TGTGCCAGCAGTACAGGGACGAATGAGCAGTTCTTC. V is TRBV2 and J is TRBJ2-1; D perhaps matches TRBD1 (6 bases). Trimming took off 5 bases at V and 7 bases at J, with 9 bases between the two ends. CDR3 length: 12 amino acids. Germline assignment: CDR1 SNHLY and CDR2 FYNNEI.